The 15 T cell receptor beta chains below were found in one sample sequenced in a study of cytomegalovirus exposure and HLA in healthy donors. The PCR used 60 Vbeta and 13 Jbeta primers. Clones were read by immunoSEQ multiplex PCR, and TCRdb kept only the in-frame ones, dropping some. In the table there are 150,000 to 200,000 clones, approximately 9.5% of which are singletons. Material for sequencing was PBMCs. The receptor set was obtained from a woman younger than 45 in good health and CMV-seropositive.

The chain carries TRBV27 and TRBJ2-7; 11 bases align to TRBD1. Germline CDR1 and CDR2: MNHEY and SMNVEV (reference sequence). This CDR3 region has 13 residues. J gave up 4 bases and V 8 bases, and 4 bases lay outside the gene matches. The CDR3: CASFGTGGYEQYF. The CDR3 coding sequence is TGTGCCAGCTTCGGGACAGGGGGGTACGAGCAGTACTTC.

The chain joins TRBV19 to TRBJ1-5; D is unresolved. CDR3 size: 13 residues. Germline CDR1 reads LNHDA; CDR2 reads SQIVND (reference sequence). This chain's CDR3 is CASSPRVDQPQHF. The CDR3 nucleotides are TGTGCTTCATCCCCGAGGGTGGATCAGCCCCAGCATTTT.

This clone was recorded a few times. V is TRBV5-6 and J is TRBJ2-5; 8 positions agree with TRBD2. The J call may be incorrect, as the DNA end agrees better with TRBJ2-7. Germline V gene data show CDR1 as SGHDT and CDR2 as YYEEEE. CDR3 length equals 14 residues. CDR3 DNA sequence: TGTGCCAGCAGCTTGGGTAGCGGGGCCTACGAGCAGTACTTC. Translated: CASSLGSGAYEQYF.

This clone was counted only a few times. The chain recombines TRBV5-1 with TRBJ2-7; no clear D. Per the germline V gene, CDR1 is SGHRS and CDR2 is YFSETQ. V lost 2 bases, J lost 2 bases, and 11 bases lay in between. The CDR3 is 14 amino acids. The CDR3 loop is CASSFGAAPYEQYF. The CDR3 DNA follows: TGCGCCAGCAGCTTCGGAGCAGCACCCTACGAGCAGTACTTC.

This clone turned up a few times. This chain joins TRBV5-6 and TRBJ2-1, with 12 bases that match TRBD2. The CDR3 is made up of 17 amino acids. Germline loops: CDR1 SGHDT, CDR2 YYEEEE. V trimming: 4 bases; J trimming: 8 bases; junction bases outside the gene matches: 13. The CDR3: CASSDPATSGRNYEQFF. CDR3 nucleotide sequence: TGTGCCAGCAGCGATCCCGCAACTAGCGGGAGGAACTATGAGCAGTTCTTC.

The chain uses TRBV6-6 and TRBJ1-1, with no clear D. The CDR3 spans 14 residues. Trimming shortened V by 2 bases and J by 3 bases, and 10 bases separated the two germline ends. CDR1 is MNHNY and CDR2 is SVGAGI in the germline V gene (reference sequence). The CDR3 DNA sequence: TGTGCCAGCAGTTACGGAGGAGCGGACACTGAAGCTTTCTTT. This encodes CASSYGGADTEAFF.

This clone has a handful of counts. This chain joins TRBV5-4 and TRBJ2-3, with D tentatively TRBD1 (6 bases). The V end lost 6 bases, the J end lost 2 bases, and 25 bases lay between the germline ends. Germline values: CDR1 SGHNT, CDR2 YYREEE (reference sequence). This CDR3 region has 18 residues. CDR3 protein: CASKGVAIGGRYTDTQYF. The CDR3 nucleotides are TGTGCCAGCAAGGGGGTGGCGATAGGGGGTAGATACACAGATACGCAGTATTTT. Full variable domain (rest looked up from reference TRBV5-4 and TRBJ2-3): ETGVTQSPTHLIKTRGQQVTLRCSSQSGHNTVSWYQQALGQGPQFIFQYYREEENGRGNFPPRFSGLQFPNYSSELNVNALELDDSALYLCASKGVAIGGRYTDTQYFGPGTRLTVL.

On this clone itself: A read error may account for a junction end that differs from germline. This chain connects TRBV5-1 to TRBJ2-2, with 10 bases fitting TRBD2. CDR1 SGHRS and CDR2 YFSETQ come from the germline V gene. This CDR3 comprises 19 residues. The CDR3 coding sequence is TGCGTCAGCAGCTTGGCCGCGTCTAGCGGGAGAGTACTGACCGGGGAGCTGTTTTTT. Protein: CVSSLAASSGRVLTGELFF.

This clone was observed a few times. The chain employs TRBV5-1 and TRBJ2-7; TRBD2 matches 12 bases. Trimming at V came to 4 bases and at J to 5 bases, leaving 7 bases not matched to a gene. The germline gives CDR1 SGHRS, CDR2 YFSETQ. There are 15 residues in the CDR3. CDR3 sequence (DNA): TGCGCCAGCAGCGACTTGACTAGCGGGAGCGACGAGCAGTACTTC. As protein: CASSDLTSGSDEQYF.

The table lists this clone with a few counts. In DNA form, the CDR3 reads TGCAGTGCTAAAGGAGCGGACACCATATATTTT. Protein: CSAKGADTIYF. This sequence joins TRBV20-1 and TRBJ1-3; the D is unclear. In germline, CDR1 is DFQATT, CDR2 SNEGSKA (reference sequence). The CDR3 totals 11 residues. Trimming removed 4 bases at V and 8 bases at J, with 9 bases between.

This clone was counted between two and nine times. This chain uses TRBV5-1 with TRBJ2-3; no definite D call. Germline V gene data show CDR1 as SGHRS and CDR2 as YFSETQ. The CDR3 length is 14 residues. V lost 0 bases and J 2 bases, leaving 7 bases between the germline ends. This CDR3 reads CASSLVQITDTQYF. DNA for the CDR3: TGCGCCAGCAGCTTGGTTCAGATCACAGATACGCAGTATTTT.

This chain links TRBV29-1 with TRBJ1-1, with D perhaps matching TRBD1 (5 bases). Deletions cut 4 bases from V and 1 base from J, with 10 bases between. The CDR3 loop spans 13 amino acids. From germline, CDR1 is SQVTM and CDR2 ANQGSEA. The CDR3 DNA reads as TGCAGCGTTGCTAAAGGGGCGAACACTGAAGCTTTCTTT. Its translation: CSVAKGANTEAFF.

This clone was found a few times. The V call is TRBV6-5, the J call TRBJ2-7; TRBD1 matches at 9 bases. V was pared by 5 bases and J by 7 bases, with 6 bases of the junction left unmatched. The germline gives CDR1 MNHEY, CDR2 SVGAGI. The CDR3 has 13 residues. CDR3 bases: TGTGCCAGCAGTCCACCCGGGACAGGGGAGCAGTACTTC. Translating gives CASSPPGTGEQYF.

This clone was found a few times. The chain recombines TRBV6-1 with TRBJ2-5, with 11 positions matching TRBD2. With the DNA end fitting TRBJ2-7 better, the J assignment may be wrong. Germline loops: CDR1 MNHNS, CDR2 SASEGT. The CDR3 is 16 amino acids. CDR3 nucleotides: TGTGCCAGCAGTGCCTCGACTAGCGGGGTCTTTTACGAGCAGTACTTC. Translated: CASSASTSGVFYEQYF.

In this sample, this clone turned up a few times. DNA of the CDR3: TGTGCCAGCAGCTTTCGGACAGGGAACACTGAAGCTTTCTTT. The encoded protein is CASSFRTGNTEAFF. V usage is TRBV7-2 and J usage is TRBJ1-1; 7 bases line up with TRBD1. CDR3 length: 14 residues. Germline-derived CDR1 and CDR2 are SGHTA and FQGNSA. The ends lost 3 bases at V and 1 base at J; junction bases unmatched: 2.